The rows below give T cell receptor beta chains drawn from one sample of a study of T cell repertoires in cytomegalovirus infection. Antigen specificity for these receptors is unknown. Using its own MiXCR run on the reads, TCRdb lists one record per CDR3 protein. The data contain fewer than 650,000 distinct CDR3 sequences, 40% of them singletons. The specimen comprised cultured PBMCs, sampled from culture after CMV antigen stimulation. The receptors were sampled from a human donor in good health (CMV status not recorded). Some clones in this sample may be carry-over from other donors' samples. Each CDR3 is given with its conserved first and last residue. The D gene is left open where the match is weak. Not all rows give a size; the values are once, few, many and, for expanded clones, a class.

CDR3nt | CDR3aa | d_gene | v_gene | abundance | len | j_gene
TGTGCCAGCAGCTTCCACAGGGGGCCGAACACTGAAGCTTTCTTT | CASSFHRGPNTEAFF | TRBD1 | TRBV7-2 | few | 15 | TRBJ1-1
TGTGCCAGCAGTTACTCGAATTTGCCGGACCGGGCTCAACGACAGGGCGAGCAGTACTTC | CASSYSNLPDRAQRQGEQYF | TRBD1 | TRBV6-2/TRBV6-3 | few | 20 | TRBJ2-7
TGTGCCAGCAGCTCCAGCGGGGGGACCCAGACCCAGTACTTC | CASSSSGGTQTQYF | TRBD2 | TRBV7-6 | - | 14 | TRBJ2-5
TGTGCCAGCAGTTTGACAGGGGCTGAAGCTTTCTTT | CASSLTGAEAFF | TRBD1 | TRBV28 | few | 12 | TRBJ1-1
TGTGGCTGGGGGGGTTCGCCCCTAGTTTCGCGCTTCTTC | CGWGGSPLVSRFF | TRBD2 | TRBV27 | - | 13 | TRBJ2-1
TGCAGTGCTAGATTTCGGGTAGGGGGCGAAGGGACGCAGTATTTT | CSARFRVGGEGTQYF | TRBD1 | TRBV20-1 | once | 15 | TRBJ2-3
TGTGCCAGCAGACCCCCGTTCGGGGAGCTGTTTTTT | CASRPPFGELFF | - | TRBV12-3/TRBV12-4 | few | 12 | TRBJ2-2
TGTGCCAGCCTAGGGGTAGCGGGGATTATCACAGATACGCAGTATTTT | CASLGVAGIITDTQYF | TRBD2 | TRBV7-7 | - | 16 | TRBJ2-3
TGTGCCAGCGGGGCGAGGCGGGAGAGGGAGACCCAGTACTTC | CASGARRERETQYF | TRBD2 | TRBV27 | - | 14 | TRBJ2-5
TGTGCCAGCAGCCTCCTAGCAGATCAGGGGGCAGATACGCAGTATTTT | CASSLLADQGADTQYF | TRBD1 | TRBV5-4 | - | 16 | TRBJ2-3
TGTGCCAGCAGCTCCCTGTCGGTAGGGGGCAGGGGAAACACCATATATTTT | CASSSLSVGGRGNTIYF | TRBD1 | TRBV7-2 | many | 17 | TRBJ1-3
TGTGCCAGCAGCCCGTGGGGACTAGCGGGGTCAGATACGCAGTATTTT | CASSPWGLAGSDTQYF | TRBD2 | TRBV7-8 | - | 16 | TRBJ2-3
TGTGCCAGCAGTTTAACGTTTAATGAGCAGTTCTTC | CASSLTFNEQFF | - | TRBV12-3/TRBV12-4 | - | 12 | TRBJ2-1
TGTGCCAGCAGCTTAGCGGTTGGGCAACTTATTTCCTACGAGCAGTACTTC | CASSLAVGQLISYEQYF | - | TRBV7-2 | many | 17 | TRBJ2-7